These T cell receptor beta chains were read from a single sample in a study of T cell responses to AZD1222 COVID-19 vaccine. Only in-frame clones appear in the TCRdb table, and some are missing; sequencing was by immunoSEQ multiplex PCR. The sample contains 52,000 or so clones, more than 80% of which appear only once. This specimen was peripheral blood, taken on day 0 of MenACWY control vaccination. These receptors came from an adult in good health. Each CDR3 is given with its conserved first and last residue. Fields, in order: J gene, V gene, D gene, clone size, CDR3 DNA, CDR3 protein. A D gene is named only where the DNA matches it firmly. Expanded clones are given a class, and other clones once, few, many or no size at all.

J: TRBJ2-7
V: TRBV6-5
D: TRBD2
size: NA
DNA: TGTGCCAGCAGGACCGGGACTAGCGCGACCTACGAGCAGTACTTC
CDR3: CASRTGTSATYEQYF

J: TRBJ1-2
V: TRBV24-1
D: NA
size: NA
DNA: TGTGCCACCAGTGATTTGCGGGCAGGACCAAACTATGGCTACACCTTC
CDR3: CATSDLRAGPNYGYTF

J: TRBJ2-7
V: TRBV11-2
D: TRBD2
size: NA
DNA: TGTGCCAGCAGCCCAGGATATGGGACTAGCGGGATTTACGAGCAGTACTTC
CDR3: CASSPGYGTSGIYEQYF

J: TRBJ2-3
V: TRBV5-6
D: NA
size: NA
DNA: TGTGCCAGCAGGACAGACTACCTTAGCACAGATACGCAGTATTTT
CDR3: CASRTDYLSTDTQYF

J: TRBJ1-6
V: TRBV7-3
D: NA
size: NA
DNA: TGTGCCAGCAGCGTGACAGGCCCGGGTTCACCCCTCCACTTT
CDR3: CASSVTGPGSPLHF

J: TRBJ2-7
V: TRBV27
D: TRBD2
size: few
DNA: TGTGCCAGCAGTTTATTTAGCGGGGGATCGGGGGAGCAGTACTTC
CDR3: CASSLFSGGSGEQYF

J: TRBJ2-1
V: TRBV9
D: TRBD2
size: NA
DNA: TGTGCCAGCAGCGTAGTCCCTAGCGGGAGCTCCTACAATGAGCAGTTCTTC
CDR3: CASSVVPSGSSYNEQFF

J: TRBJ2-7
V: TRBV6-5
D: NA
size: NA
DNA: TGTGCCAGCAGTTACTCGAAGTCAGGTCTGGATTACGAGCAGTACTTC
CDR3: CASSYSKSGLDYEQYF

J: TRBJ2-7
V: TRBV6-5
D: NA
size: few
DNA: TGTGCCAGCAGTCGGACTGGACAGTCCTACGAGCAGTACTTC
CDR3: CASSRTGQSYEQYF

J: TRBJ2-7
V: TRBV10-3
D: TRBD2
size: NA
DNA: TGTGCCATCAGTGATCTACTAGCGGCTTTCCCTACCTACGAGCAGTACTTC
CDR3: CAISDLLAAFPTYEQYF

J: TRBJ2-5
V: TRBV12-3/TRBV12-4
D: NA
size: NA
DNA: TGTGCCAGCAGTTTCGGAGAGACCCAGTACTTC
CDR3: CASSFGETQYF

J: TRBJ1-3
V: TRBV7-9
D: NA
size: once
DNA: TGTGCCAGCAGCTTAGCGCAGATAGGAGTTGGAAACACCATATATTTT
CDR3: CASSLAQIGVGNTIYF